These T cell receptor beta chains were read from a single sample in a study of T-cell memory formation after mild COVID-19. TCRdb re-analysed the 5' RACE reads in MiXCR, keeping a single row per CDR3 protein. The data show some 600,000 distinct CDR3 sequences, 17% seen once. The sample consisted of PBMCs or a T cell subset sorted from them (not recorded which). The receptors here all came from an adult woman who had mild COVID-19 (a few samples of this study predate the infection). Cell type and time point are not known. Both conserved end residues are part of each CDR3. D genes are given only for firm matches. Expanded clones are given a class, and other clones once, few, many or no size at all.

j_call | d_call | v_call | cdr3_length | clone_size | cdr3_nt | cdr3_aa
TRBJ2-1 | TRBD2 | TRBV9 | 16 | few | TGTGCCAGCAGCGTAGCTGGTACTAGCGGGGACAATGAGCAGTTCTTC | CASSVAGTSGDNEQFF
TRBJ2-1 | TRBD2 | TRBV7-6 | 17 | few | TGTGCCAGCAGCCCCTCTAGCGGGGGGGCTCTGTACAATGAGCAGTTCTTC | CASSPSSGGALYNEQFF
TRBJ2-7 | NA | TRBV24-1 | 16 | few | TGTGCCACCAGTGATTTCTCGTCGGGCCGCCCCTACGAGCAGTACTTC | CATSDFSSGRPYEQYF
TRBJ2-4 | NA | TRBV5-5 | 15 | NA | TGTGCCAGCAGCTTTCCCCCGCAGGATCCAAACATTCAGTACTTC | CASSFPPQDPNIQYF
TRBJ1-2 | NA | TRBV12-3/TRBV12-4 | 15 | NA | TGTGCCAGCAGCCCGCTAACGACAGGAGGAAATGGCTACACCTTC | CASSPLTTGGNGYTF
TRBJ2-7 | TRBD1 | TRBV20-1 | 13 | NA | TGCAGTGCTAGAGGGGACAGGGGCTACGAGCAGTACTTC | CSARGDRGYEQYF
TRBJ2-1 | NA | TRBV5-5 | 14 | NA | TGTGCCAGCAGCTCCGGACACAGGGACAATGAGCAGTTCTTC | CASSSGHRDNEQFF
TRBJ2-3 | NA | TRBV24-1 | 11 | few | TGTGCCACCAGCCTAGCAGATACGCAGTATTTT | CATSLADTQYF
TRBJ2-7 | TRBD2 | TRBV18 | 14 | few | TGTGCCAGCTCACCACCACTAGCGGCCTACGAGCAGTACTTC | CASSPPLAAYEQYF
TRBJ2-5 | NA | TRBV11-2 | 14 | NA | TGTGCCAGCAGCTTAGACAGCCCGATCGAGACCCAGTACTTC | CASSLDSPIETQYF
TRBJ1-1 | NA | TRBV12-3/TRBV12-4 | 15 | NA | TGTGCCAGCAGTCCTACCACAGGGTTGAACACTGAAGCTTTCTTT | CASSPTTGLNTEAFF
TRBJ1-1 | TRBD1 | TRBV2 | 13 | NA | TGTGCCAGCAGGGAAACAGGGGGCTGGGAAGCTTTCTTT | CASRETGGWEAFF
TRBJ1-5 | NA | TRBV5-1 | 15 | NA | TGCGCCAGCAGCTTGGCCCCCGGGGTAGGACAGCCCCAGCATTTT | CASSLAPGVGQPQHF
TRBJ2-7 | TRBD2 | TRBV20-1 | 18 | NA | TGCAGTGCTAGAGGCTTTAGCGAGGCTAGCGGGGTGTTTTACGAGCAGTACTTC | CSARGFSEASGVFYEQYF
TRBJ1-1 | TRBD1 | TRBV18 | 15 | few | TGTGCCAGCTCACAAAGGGGACAGTTGAACACTGAAGCTTTCTTT | CASSQRGQLNTEAFF
TRBJ1-5 | NA | TRBV6-5 | 12 | NA | TGTGCCAGCAGTGACTACGGTCAGCCCCAGCATTTT | CASSDYGQPQHF
TRBJ1-2 | TRBD1 | TRBV5-1 | 14 | NA | TGCGCCAGCAAAACAGGGGAAGCTAACTATGGCTACACCTTC | CASKTGEANYGYTF
TRBJ2-3 | NA | TRBV4-1 | 14 | NA | TGCGACAGCAGCCAAGCCGGGAGCACAGATACGCAGTATTTT | CDSSQAGSTDTQYF
TRBJ2-3 | TRBD1 | TRBV5-1 | 16 | NA | TGCGACAGCAGATACGGACAGGGGGAATTAACAGATACGCAGTATTTT | CDSRYGQGELTDTQYF
TRBJ2-1 | NA | TRBV27 | 13 | few | TGTGCCAGCAGTTTAACTCGGCACAATGAGCAGTTCTTC | CASSLTRHNEQFF
TRBJ1-1 | NA | TRBV2 | 15 | NA | TGTGCCAGCACCCCGGAAGGGGCGAGGTACACTGAAGTTTTCTTT | CASTPEGARYTEVFF
TRBJ1-1 | NA | TRBV30 | 13 | NA | TGTGCCTGGACTAAGGGGACTGGAACTGAAGCTTTCTTT | CAWTKGTGTEAFF
TRBJ2-7 | NA | TRBV6-1 | 11 | NA | TGTGCCAGCAGTGAAGGACAGATTCCCGACTTC | CASSEGQIPDF
TRBJ1-1 | NA | TRBV10-3 | 11 | few | TGTGCCATCAGTCCGGGCCGTGAAGCTTTCTTT | CAISPGREAFF
TRBJ1-1 | NA | TRBV5-1 | 15 | few | TGCGCCAGCAGCTTGGAAGGCAGGTCGAACACTGAAGCTTTCTTT | CASSLEGRSNTEAFF
TRBJ1-1 | NA | TRBV5-6 | 16 | few | TGTGCCAGCAGCTTACCGGACCTGGGCCGAGGCACTGAAGCTTTCTTT | CASSLPDLGRGTEAFF
TRBJ1-5 | NA | TRBV5-1 | 14 | few | TGCGCCAGCAGCTTGGGGGGGCGCAGCCAGCCCCAGCATTTT | CASSLGGRSQPQHF
TRBJ1-1 | NA | TRBV12-3/TRBV12-4 | 14 | NA | TGTGCCAGCACCCAGGACAGTGTGAACACTGAAGCTTTCTTT | CASTQDSVNTEAFF
TRBJ1-2 | NA | TRBV4-1 | 16 | NA | TGCGCCAGCAGCCAAGTGCTCCCAGGGGCTCACTATGGCTACACCTTC | CASSQVLPGAHYGYTF
TRBJ2-3 | TRBD2 | TRBV7-9 | 15 | NA | TGTGCCAGCAGCTTATCTGGGGACTATACAGATACGCAGTATTTT | CASSLSGDYTDTQYF
TRBJ2-3 | TRBD2 | TRBV5-6 | 16 | NA | TGTGCCAGCAGCTTCGGGGGTCGGCGGGGGACAGATACGCAGTATTTT | CASSFGGRRGTDTQYF
TRBJ1-1 | NA | TRBV4-2 | 15 | NA | TGTGCCAGCAAAGGGGATTTAAGGGGAAACACTGAAGCTTTCTTT | CASKGDLRGNTEAFF
TRBJ2-7 | NA | TRBV6-5 | 14 | NA | TGTGCCAGCAGCCGAATGGGGGGTGGGTACGAGCAGTACTTC | CASSRMGGGYEQYF
TRBJ2-1 | TRBD2 | TRBV9 | 16 | few | TGTGCCAGCAGCGTAGAAGGCGGGAGTATCTTAGGGGAGCAGTTCTTC | CASSVEGGSILGEQFF
TRBJ1-2 | NA | TRBV12-3/TRBV12-4 | 15 | few | TGTGCCAGCAGTCCATCTGACAGAACCCCCTATGGCTACACCTTC | CASSPSDRTPYGYTF
TRBJ1-5 | NA | TRBV4-1 | 15 | NA | TGCGCCAGCAGCCAAGATCAAGGGTGGGCACAGCCCCAGCATTTT | CASSQDQGWAQPQHF
TRBJ1-2 | TRBD1 | TRBV27 | 14 | NA | TGTGCCAGCAGTCGGGACAGGGGGGTGCGTGGCTACACCTTC | CASSRDRGVRGYTF